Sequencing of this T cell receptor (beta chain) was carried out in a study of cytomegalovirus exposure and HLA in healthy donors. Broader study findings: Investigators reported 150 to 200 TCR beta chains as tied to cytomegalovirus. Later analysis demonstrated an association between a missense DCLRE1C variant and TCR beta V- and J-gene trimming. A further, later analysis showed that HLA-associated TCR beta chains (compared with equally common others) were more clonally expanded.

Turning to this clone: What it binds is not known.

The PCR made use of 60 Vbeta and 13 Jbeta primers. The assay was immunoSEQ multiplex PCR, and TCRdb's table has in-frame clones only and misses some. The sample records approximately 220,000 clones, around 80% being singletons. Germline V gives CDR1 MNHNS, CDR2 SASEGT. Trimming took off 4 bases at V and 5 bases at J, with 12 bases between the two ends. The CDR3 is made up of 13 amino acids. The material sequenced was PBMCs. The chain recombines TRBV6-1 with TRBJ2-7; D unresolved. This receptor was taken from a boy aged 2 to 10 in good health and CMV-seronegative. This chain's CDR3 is CASSGTYLNEQYF. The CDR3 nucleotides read TGTGCCAGCAGTGGTACCTATTTGAACGAGCAGTACTTC.